This T cell receptor beta chain was recovered during a study of PD-1 blockade in classical Hodgkin lymphoma. Study-wide points: Lower baseline TCR diversity was reported for newly diagnosed patients than for healthy donors.

Profiled with immunoSEQ multiplex PCR; TCRdb holds only in-frame clones, not every one. The sample consists of about 110,000 clones, nearly 90% of them appearing once. The V and J ends lost 5 bases and 1 base respectively, with 17 bases between them. Germline V gene data show CDR1 as MGHDK and CDR2 as SYGVNS. The CDR3 has 16 amino acids. As regards this clone: Its antigen is undetermined.

Each and every patient relapsed after autologous stem cell transplantation, and patients got differing brentuximab vedotin exposure. This sequence joins TRBV25-1 and TRBJ1-2; the D gene is possibly TRBD1 (5 bases). This sequence originates from a human donor with classical Hodgkin lymphoma. The sequences come from peripheral blood mononuclear cells (PBMCs), collected before the second cycle of nivolumab. CDR3: CASSNPDSFFNYGYTF. CDR3 nucleotide sequence: TGTGCCAGCAGTAACCCAGACAGCTTTTTTAACTATGGCTACACCTTC.